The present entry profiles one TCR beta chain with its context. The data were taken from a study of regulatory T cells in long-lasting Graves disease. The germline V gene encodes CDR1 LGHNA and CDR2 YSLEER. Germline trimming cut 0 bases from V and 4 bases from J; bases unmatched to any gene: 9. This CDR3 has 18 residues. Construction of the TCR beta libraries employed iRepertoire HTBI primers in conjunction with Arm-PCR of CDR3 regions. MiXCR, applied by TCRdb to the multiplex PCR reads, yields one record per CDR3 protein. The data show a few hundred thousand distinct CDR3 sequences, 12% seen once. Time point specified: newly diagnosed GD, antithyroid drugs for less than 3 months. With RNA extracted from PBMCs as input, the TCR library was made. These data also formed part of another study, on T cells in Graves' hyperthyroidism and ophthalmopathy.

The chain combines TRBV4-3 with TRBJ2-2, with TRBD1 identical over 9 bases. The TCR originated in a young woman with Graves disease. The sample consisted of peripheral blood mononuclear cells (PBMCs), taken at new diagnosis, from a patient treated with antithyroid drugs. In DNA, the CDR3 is TGCGCCAGCAGCCAAGAACCCCCGACAGGGGGGCTCACCGGGGAGCTGTTTTTT. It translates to CASSQEPPTGGLTGELFF.